The 26 T cell receptor beta chains presented below share a single source sample, sequenced in a study of lymphopenia after photon versus proton radiotherapy. Produced via immunoSEQ multiplex PCR; TCRdb's table is partial and in-frame only. Of approximately 66,000 clones in the sample, approximately 86% were seen once. This material consisted of peripheral blood, taken from a patient treated with photon-based radiotherapy. Receptors originate from a man aged 35 to 55 with gastric cancer.

This clone was recorded only once. This chain links TRBV18 with TRBJ2-7; TRBD1 matches 8 bases. This CDR3 is built from 15 residues. V shed 0 bases, J shed 3 bases, and the junction held 4 bases outside the gene matches. Germline lookup yields CDR1 KGHSH and CDR2 LQKENI. The CDR3: CASSPPSGQGYEQYF. In DNA form, the CDR3 reads TGTGCCAGCTCACCACCTTCCGGACAGGGCTACGAGCAGTACTTC.

The genes are TRBV4-3 and TRBJ1-4; 7 positions agree with TRBD1. The CDR3 totals 16 residues. The J segment lost 7 bases and the V segment lost 1 base, leaving 9 bases of the junction unmatched. Per germline, CDR1 LGHNA and CDR2 YSLEER. The CDR3 coding sequence is TGCGCCAGCAGCCAAGTTAATGCAGGGGGGCCTGAAAAACTGTTTTTT. It codes for CASSQVNAGGPEKLFF.

This clone has only one observation. The chain couples TRBV7-2 to TRBJ1-4; D remains ambiguous. CDR1 and CDR2 from the germline V gene are SGHTA and FQGNSA. The V end lost 3 bases, the J end lost 4 bases, and 6 bases lay between the germline ends. CDR3 length: 13 residues. The CDR3 region has the DNA TGTGCCAGCAGCTTTTCCCTTAATGAAAAACTGTTTTTT. As protein: CASSFSLNEKLFF.

The gene calls are TRBV5-1 and TRBJ1-1; TRBD1 might be the D (6 bases). The CDR3 covers 15 residues. V was cut by 0 bases and J by 4 bases, with 13 bases left in between. Germline CDR1 reads SGHRS; CDR2 reads YFSETQ. The CDR3 sequence: CASSLATGILTEAFF. CDR3 DNA sequence: TGCGCCAGCAGCTTGGCTACAGGGATTCTCACTGAAGCTTTCTTT. Supplemented by reference TRBV5-1 and TRBJ1-1, the full variable domain reads KAGVTQTPRYLIKTRGQQVTLSCSPISGHRSVSWYQQTPGQGLQFLFEYFSETQRNKGNFPGRFSGRQFSNSRSEMNVSTLELGDSALYLCASSLATGILTEAFFGQGTRLTVV.

The chain has TRBV5-4 and TRBJ2-2; a weak D match, TRBD2 (6 bases). The CDR3 is 14 amino acids. The V and J ends lost 5 bases and 6 bases respectively, with 14 bases between them. Germline lookup yields CDR1 SGHNT and CDR2 YYREEE (reference sequence). CDR3 sequence (DNA): TGTGCCAGCAGATACGACCAGCGGGCCGGGGAGCTGTTTTTT. This gives the protein CASRYDQRAGELFF.

This rearrangement joins TRBV18 to TRBJ1-1; D remains unclear. This CDR3 comprises 13 residues. The V and J ends lost 3 bases and 0 bases respectively, with 5 bases between them. Germline V gene data show CDR1 as KGHSH and CDR2 as LQKENI. This chain's CDR3 is CASSPILNTEAFF. CDR3 DNA sequence: TGTGCCAGCTCACCGATACTGAACACTGAAGCTTTCTTT. Supplemented by reference TRBV18 and TRBJ1-1, the full variable domain reads NAGVMQNPRHLVRRRGQEARLRCSPMKGHSHVYWYRQLPEEGLKFMVYLQKENIIDESGMPKERFSAEFPKEGPSILRIQQVVRGDSAAYFCASSPILNTEAFFGQGTRLTVV.

This clone was seen once. The rearrangement uses TRBV2 and TRBJ1-5; 10 bases are a match to TRBD1. The CDR3 is 15 amino acids. The germline V gene encodes CDR1 SNHLY and CDR2 FYNNEI. With 3 bases clipped from V and 7 bases from J, the junction kept 6 bases outside the gene matches. DNA for the CDR3: TGTGCCAGCAGTGAGGGACAGGGGATAGGGCAGCCCCAGCATTTT. It encodes CASSEGQGIGQPQHF.

CDR3 loop: CASSLAGGTGRSPLHF. CDR3 nucleotides: TGTGCCAGCAGCTTAGCGGGCGGGACAGGGCGGTCACCCCTCCACTTT. The V gene is TRBV7-2, the J gene TRBJ1-6, with 9 bases matching TRBD1. The V and J ends lost 0 bases and 10 bases, in that order; junction bases with no gene match: 7. CDR1 SGHTA and CDR2 FQGNSA come from the germline V gene. The CDR3 is 16 amino acids. The full variable domain, completed using reference TRBV7-2 and TRBJ1-6, is GAGVSQSPSNKVTEKGKDVELRCDPISGHTALYWYRQSLGQGLEFLIYFQGNSAPDKSGLPSDRFSAERTGGSVSTLTIQRTQQEDSAVYLCASSLAGGTGRSPLHFGNGTRLTVT.

The chain couples TRBV7-6 to TRBJ1-1; unclear D gene. The V and J ends lost 5 bases and 1 base respectively, with 8 bases between them. This CDR3 spans 13 amino acids. Germline CDR1 reads SGHVS; CDR2 reads FNYEAQ. The CDR3 sequence is CASSRSENTEAFF. CDR3 coding DNA: TGTGCCAGCAGCAGGTCGGAGAACACTGAAGCTTTCTTT. Based on the CDR3 plus reference TRBV7-6 and TRBJ1-1, the full variable domain is GAGVSQSPRYKVTKRGQDVALRCDPISGHVSLYWYRQALGQGPEFLTYFNYEAQQDKSGLPNDRFSAERPEGSISTLTIQRTEQRDSAMYRCASSRSENTEAFFGQGTRLTVV.

The chain links TRBV19 to TRBJ1-5; 7 nucleotides line up with TRBD1. This CDR3 spans 15 amino acids. Germline CDR1 LNHDA, CDR2 SQIVND (reference sequence). The ends lost 7 bases at V and 4 bases at J; junction bases unmatched: 10. CDR3 in DNA: TGTGCCAGTACCTGGGACAGAGGGAGTAATCAGCCCCAGCATTTT. Translating it yields CASTWDRGSNQPQHF. Supplemented by reference TRBV19 and TRBJ1-5, the full variable domain reads DGGITQSPKYLFRKEGQNVTLSCEQNLNHDAMYWYRQDPGQGLRLIYYSQIVNDFQKGDIAEGYSVSREKKESFPLTVTSAQKNPTAFYLCASTWDRGSNQPQHFGDGTRLSIL.

The CDR3 coding sequence is TGTGCCAGCAGCGCCTTGGTAGAGGGCTATGGCTACACCTTC. Protein: CASSALVEGYGYTF. The V call is TRBV2, the J call TRBJ1-2; D not certain. Germline CDR1 SNHLY, CDR2 FYNNEI. CDR3 size: 14 residues. V lost 6 bases and J lost 4, with 15 bases in between.

V usage is TRBV6-5 and J usage is TRBJ2-7, with D maybe TRBD2 (6 bases). Trimming cost V 6 bases and J 12 bases, with 18 bases left between them. CDR1 is MNHEY and CDR2 is SVGAGI in the germline V gene. The CDR3 runs to 12 residues. CDR3 DNA: TGTGCCAGCAGCCCCGGGGAGGAGGGGCGGTACTTC. Protein product: CASSPGEEGRYF.

This chain connects TRBV13 to TRBJ2-1; 9 bases map to TRBD1. This CDR3 has 17 residues. V trimming: 1 base; J trimming: 4 bases; junction bases outside the gene matches: 8. Germline V gene data show CDR1 as PRHDT and CDR2 as FYEKMQ (reference sequence). Written as DNA, the CDR3 is TGTGCCAGCAGCTTAGTTCTTGGACAGGGGCCTTACAATGAGCAGTTCTTC. This gives the protein CASSLVLGQGPYNEQFF.

V is TRBV6-5 and J is TRBJ1-3; D gene ambiguous. The CDR3 runs to 15 residues. V was trimmed by 0 bases and J by 2 bases, leaving 8 bases between them. In germline, CDR1 is MNHEY, CDR2 SVGAGI. CDR3 region: CASSYSNGPGNTIYF. The CDR3 coding sequence is TGTGCCAGCAGTTACTCGAACGGTCCTGGAAACACCATATATTTT.

The J gene is TRBJ1-5, the V gene TRBV7-2; D gene uncertain. Trimming took off 5 bases at V and 0 bases at J, with 11 bases between the two ends. Germline V gene sequence: CDR1 SGHTA, CDR2 FQGNSA. This CDR3 is 15 amino acids long. The CDR3 region is CASSTDPTSNQPQHF. The CDR3 coding sequence is TGTGCCAGCAGCACCGACCCAACTAGCAATCAGCCCCAGCATTTT. Variable domain in full (rest from reference TRBV7-2 and TRBJ1-5): GAGVSQSPSNKVTEKGKDVELRCDPISGHTALYWYRQSLGQGLEFLIYFQGNSAPDKSGLPSDRFSAERTGGSVSTLTIQRTQQEDSAVYLCASSTDPTSNQPQHFGDGTRLSIL.

The chain carries TRBV6-1 and TRBJ1-5; no firm D call. Germline-derived CDR1 and CDR2 are MNHNS and SASEGT. The CDR3 is 14 amino acids. V was trimmed by 0 bases and J by 3 bases, leaving 6 bases between them. In DNA form, the CDR3 reads TGTGCCAGCAGTGAAGCAAAACTCAATCAGCCCCAGCATTTT. Its translation is CASSEAKLNQPQHF.

V usage is TRBV23-1 and J usage is TRBJ1-4; D unresolved. TRBV23-1 is recorded as an ORF, its role being uncertain. V was trimmed by 2 bases and J by 13 bases, leaving 20 bases between them. This CDR3 has 15 residues. The CDR3 reads CASSQPLDRSVGLFF. The CDR3 DNA reads as TGCGCCAGCAGTCAACCCCTGGACCGTTCGGTCGGACTGTTTTTT.

The chain joins TRBV12-5 to TRBJ1-1; D is ambiguous. The V end lost 4 bases, the J end lost 0 bases, and 18 bases lay between the germline ends. CDR1 and CDR2 (germline): LGHNT, FRNRAP. The CDR3 has 17 residues. The CDR3 DNA sequence: TGTGCTAGTGGTTGGCGCCCTTCAAGGGTGTTGAACACTGAAGCTTTCTTT. Translation gives CASGWRPSRVLNTEAFF.

The chain uses TRBV19 and TRBJ1-3; D gene ambiguous. The V gene lost 6 bases and the J gene lost 0 bases, with 15 bases spanning the gap. This CDR3 contains 16 residues. Germline CDR1 is LNHDA and CDR2 is SQIVND (reference sequence). This chain's CDR3 is CASSPWTDYSGNTIYF. The CDR3 DNA is TGTGCCAGTAGCCCCTGGACGGATTACTCTGGAAACACCATATATTTT.

This chain connects TRBV6-5 to TRBJ1-5; D is uncertain. V was shortened by 2 bases and J by 0 bases, with 2 bases between the two germline ends. This CDR3 is 13 amino acids long. Germline V gene sequence: CDR1 MNHEY, CDR2 SVGAGI. CDR3 sequence: CASSYGSNQPQHF. The DNA for the CDR3 is TGTGCCAGCAGTTACGGTAGCAATCAGCCCCAGCATTTT.

V gene TRBV19 combines with J gene TRBJ1-5; TRBD1 is a possible D gene (5 bases). The CDR3 covers 15 residues. Germline V gene sequence: CDR1 LNHDA, CDR2 SQIVND (reference sequence). Trimming pared 4 bases from V and 0 bases from J, leaving 10 bases between. The CDR3 DNA follows: TGTGCCAGTAGTAGGGGCAGGGATAGCAATCAGCCCCAGCATTTT. Translation: CASSRGRDSNQPQHF. Variable domain in full (rest from reference TRBV19 and TRBJ1-5): DGGITQSPKYLFRKEGQNVTLSCEQNLNHDAMYWYRQDPGQGLRLIYYSQIVNDFQKGDIAEGYSVSREKKESFPLTVTSAQKNPTAFYLCASSRGRDSNQPQHFGDGTRLSIL.

V gene TRBV19 combines with J gene TRBJ2-1; TRBD1 agrees at 9 bases. Germline V lookup: CDR1 LNHDA, CDR2 SQIVND (reference sequence). This CDR3 has 15 amino acids. V dropped 2 bases and J dropped 6; count of bases not matched to a gene: 5. The CDR3 reads CASSITGTGFNEQFF. As DNA, the CDR3 is TGTGCCAGTAGTATAACGGGGACAGGGTTCAATGAGCAGTTCTTC.

The rearrangement links TRBV9 to TRBJ2-2, with D perhaps TRBD2 (5 bases). The CDR3 covers 14 residues. The V gene lost 4 bases and the J gene lost 6 bases, with 13 bases spanning the gap. Germline CDR1 is SGDLS and CDR2 is YYNGEE. The DNA for the CDR3 is TGTGCCAGCAGCCCCCTTGGGAGTGCCGGGGAGCTGTTTTTT. Its translation: CASSPLGSAGELFF. The variable domain in full, completed from reference TRBV9 and TRBJ2-2, reads DSGVTQTPKHLITATGQRVTLRCSPRSGDLSVYWYQQSLDQGLQFLIQYYNGEERAKGNILERFSAQQFPDLHSELNLSSLELGDSALYFCASSPLGSAGELFFGEGSRLTVL.

V usage is TRBV29-1 and J usage is TRBJ1-1; D possibly corresponds to TRBD1 (5 bases). V lost 7 bases and J 7 bases, leaving 16 bases between the germline ends. Germline V lookup: CDR1 SQVTM, CDR2 ANQGSEA. The CDR3 loop spans 12 amino acids. The CDR3 coding sequence is TGCAGCGCCGGTCGGGGCAATTATGAAGCTTTCTTT. It specifies CSAGRGNYEAFF. Looking up the rest from reference TRBV29-1 and TRBJ1-1 gives the full variable domain: SAVISQKPSRDICQRGTSLTIQCQVDSQVTMMFWYRQQPGQSLTLIATANQGSEATYESGFVIDKFPISRPNLTFSTLTVSNMSPEDSSIYLCSAGRGNYEAFFGQGTRLTVV.

This clone came up once. The chain carries TRBV15 and TRBJ1-1; 7 bases map to TRBD1. This CDR3 comprises 17 residues. The ends lost 0 bases at V and 1 base at J; junction bases unmatched: 8. CDR1 is LNHNV, CDR2 YYDKDF, per germline (reference sequence). This CDR3 reads CATSRDRGSGGNTEAFF. As DNA, the CDR3 is TGTGCCACCAGCAGAGATCGGGGGTCAGGGGGGAACACTGAAGCTTTCTTT. The variable domain in full, completed from reference TRBV15 and TRBJ1-1, reads DAMVIQNPRYQVTQFGKPVTLSCSQTLNHNVMYWYQQKSSQAPKLLFHYYDKDFNNEADTPDNFQSRRPNTSFCFLDIRSPGLGDTAMYLCATSRDRGSGGNTEAFFGQGTRLTVV.

CDR3 coding DNA: TGTGCCAGCAGCCCAAGGACTCAAGAGCTTTACTATGGCTACACCTTC. Its protein product is CASSPRTQELYYGYTF. The gene calls are TRBV7-8 and TRBJ1-2; D remains ambiguous. This CDR3 has 16 residues. CDR1 is SGHVS, CDR2 FQNEAQ, per germline. Between the trimmed V and J ends, which lost 5 bases and 3 bases, there was a span of 19 bases. Supplemented by reference TRBV7-8 and TRBJ1-2, the full variable domain reads GAGVSQSPRYKVAKRGQDVALRCDPISGHVSLFWYQQALGQGPEFLTYFQNEAQLDKSGLPSDRFFAERPEGSVSTLKIQRTQQEDSAVYLCASSPRTQELYYGYTFGSGTRLTVV.